This TCR beta chain was captured by sequencing in a study of shared T cell receptors in the human thymus. The germline V gene has CDR1 SGHVS and CDR2 FNYEAQ. This CDR3 is 18 amino acids long. Trimming removed 0 bases from V and 0 bases from J, with 15 bases in between. Clones were read by immunoSEQ multiplex PCR, and TCRdb kept only the in-frame ones, dropping some. In the table there are hundreds of thousands of clones, around 78% of which are singletons. Another study also made use of these data, one on human thymus T cells. From that second work: Thymic samples were excised during corrective heart operations. Blood and thymic repertoires both appeared biased in V and J gene usage. Unrelated individuals had highly overlapping thymic repertoires, as reported in related research.

The source material was thymocytes. The sequence was obtained from a boy under two years old with a congenital heart defect. The chain carries TRBV7-6 and TRBJ1-5; D might be TRBD1 (6 bases). The CDR3: CASSLASGHPFSNQPQHF. In DNA, the CDR3 is TGTGCCAGCAGCTTAGCGTCGGGACACCCGTTTAGCAATCAGCCCCAGCATTTT. The full variable domain, with the rest looked up from reference TRBV7-6 and TRBJ1-5, is GAGVSQSPRYKVTKRGQDVALRCDPISGHVSLYWYRQALGQGPEFLTYFNYEAQQDKSGLPNDRFSAERPEGSISTLTIQRTEQRDSAMYRCASSLASGHPFSNQPQHFGDGTRLSIL.